What follows are 9 T cell receptor beta chains derived from one specimen sequenced in a study of T cell responses to AZD1222 COVID-19 vaccine. Libraries were prepared by immunoSEQ multiplex PCR; TCRdb keeps only in-frame clonotypes and omits some of them. The data show more than 95,000 clones, roughly nine tenths seen once. This specimen was peripheral blood, taken 28 days after the second AZD1222 dose. Receptors were obtained from an adult who received the AZD1222 COVID-19 vaccine.

The chain combines TRBV27 with TRBJ2-1; perhaps TRBD2 as D (6 bases). V gave up 2 bases and J gave up 5 bases, with 10 bases separating them. This CDR3 has 14 amino acids. Germline CDR1 is MNHEY and CDR2 is SMNVEV (reference sequence). CDR3 in amino acids: CASSLAGTHNEQFF. DNA for the CDR3: TGTGCCAGCAGTTTAGCGGGAACCCACAATGAGCAGTTCTTC.

The V and J genes are TRBV30 and TRBJ2-7, with TRBD1 identical over 9 bases. This CDR3 region has 12 residues. Germline V gene lookup returns CDR1 GTSNPN and CDR2 SVGIG (reference sequence). The V and J ends lost 2 bases and 6 bases, in that order; junction bases with no gene match: 2. The CDR3 sequence: CAWSSDRGEQYF. CDR3 in DNA: TGTGCCTGGAGTTCGGACAGGGGCGAGCAGTACTTC.

The chain is built from TRBV7-6 and TRBJ2-3, with D unresolved. This CDR3 region has 12 residues. V was cut by 6 bases and J by 5 bases, with 9 bases left in between. The V gene's germline CDR1 is SGHVS and CDR2 FNYEAQ. CDR3 DNA sequence: TGTGCCAGCAGTTCCGACGGAGATACGCAGTATTTT. It encodes CASSSDGDTQYF.

This chain's CDR3 is CASSRDFLNTGELFF. The CDR3 DNA sequence: TGTGCCAGCAGTCGGGATTTTCTAAACACCGGGGAGCTGTTTTTT. The chain links TRBV2 to TRBJ2-2, with D perhaps matching TRBD2 (5 bases). The germline CDR1 and CDR2 sequences are SNHLY and FYNNEI. Trimming removed 5 bases at V and 2 bases at J, with 12 bases between. The CDR3 has 15 amino acids. The full variable domain, in which reference TRBV2 and TRBJ2-2 provide the parts outside the CDR3, is EPEVTQTPSHQVTQMGQEVILRCVPISNHLYFYWYRQILGQKVEFLVSFYNNEISEKSEIFDDQFSVERPDGSNFTLKIRSTKLEDSAMYFCASSRDFLNTGELFFGEGSRLTVL.

The J gene is TRBJ2-1, the V gene TRBV18, with TRBD2 matching 7 bases. The CDR3 consists of 14 residues. From germline, CDR1 is KGHSH and CDR2 LQKENI. Trimming cost V 4 bases and J 5 bases; bases outside gene matches: 5. CDR3 DNA: TGTGCCAGCTCACTGAGCGGGACCAACAATGAGCAGTTCTTC. Protein: CASSLSGTNNEQFF.

The rearrangement joins TRBV5-5 to TRBJ1-1; D gene ambiguous. The germline V and J ends were trimmed by 2 bases and 6 bases, with 17 bases remaining between them. Germline loops: CDR1 SGHKS, CDR2 YYEKEE (reference sequence). The CDR3 runs to 15 residues. CDR3 sequence: CASSFSLFAGAEAFF. CDR3 DNA sequence: TGTGCCAGCAGCTTTTCCCTCTTCGCGGGAGCTGAAGCTTTCTTT.

The J gene is TRBJ1-1, the V gene TRBV4-1, with 8 bases identical to TRBD1. CDR1 is MGHRA and CDR2 is YSYEKL in the germline V gene. The CDR3 contains 17 residues. Unmatched junction bases numbered 11, after V lost 1 base and J lost 4 bases. CDR3 in amino acids: CASSQGSLTGAGTEAFF. DNA for the CDR3: TGCGCCAGCAGCCAAGGGTCCCTGACAGGGGCGGGCACTGAAGCTTTCTTT.

The table lists this clone with a count of one. J is TRBJ1-2 and V is TRBV30, with D possibly TRBD1 on 5 matching bases. Trimming stripped 5 bases from V and 5 bases from J, with 18 bases between. The CDR3 runs 14 residues. Germline V gene sequence: CDR1 GTSNPN, CDR2 SVGIG (reference sequence). The CDR3 spells CAWARGARGYGYTF. In DNA, the CDR3 is TGTGCCTGGGCTCGGGGCGCCCGGGGATATGGCTACACCTTC.

V gene TRBV9 combines with J gene TRBJ2-6; 7 bases fit TRBD1. CDR1 is SGDLS and CDR2 is YYNGEE in the germline V gene. The V gene end was trimmed by 4 bases and the J gene end by 4 bases; junction bases not matched to a gene: 8. CDR3 length: 16 amino acids. CDR3 sequence reads: CASSPRQGSGANVLTF. The CDR3 bases are TGTGCCAGCAGCCCCCGACAGGGCTCGGGGGCCAACGTCCTGACTTTC.